The 14 T cell receptor beta chains below were found in one sample sequenced in a study of early T cells in non-severe SARS-CoV-2 infection. MiXCR, applied by TCRdb to the 5' RACE reads, yields one record per CDR3 protein. Among roughly 28,000 distinct CDR3 sequences listed, about 4.1% were seen once. The sequenced sample was whole blood. The receptors derive from an adult who was a healthcare worker with PCR-confirmed SARS-CoV-2 infection or an uninfected control (not recorded which).

This clonotype appeared many times. The chain has TRBV5-8 and TRBJ2-5, with a possible D match to TRBD1 (5 bases). Germline CDR1 is SGHTS and CDR2 is YDEGEE. The CDR3 loop spans 13 amino acids. V was shortened by 0 bases and J by 4 bases, with 7 bases between the two germline ends. The DNA for the CDR3 is TGTGCCAGCAGCTTGGCAGGGTCAGAGACCCAGTACTTC. Translating gives CASSLAGSETQYF.

This clonotype was picked up many times. The V gene is TRBV6-1, the J gene TRBJ1-1; D might be TRBD1 (6 bases). The V and J ends lost 7 bases and 1 base respectively, with 16 bases between them. The CDR3 runs to 15 residues. The germline V gene encodes CDR1 MNHNS and CDR2 SASEGT. The CDR3 nucleotides are TGTGCCAGCATGAGAGACGGGACACAGAACACTGAAGCTTTCTTT. Residues: CASMRDGTQNTEAFF.

This clonotype was detected ten times or more. The gene calls are TRBV5-1 and TRBJ2-1; 7 nucleotides align to TRBD1. Germline values: CDR1 SGHRS, CDR2 YFSETQ. The CDR3 loop spans 14 amino acids. V trimming: 1 base; J trimming: 9 bases; junction bases outside the gene matches: 7. CDR3 protein: CASSLITGDSEQFF. As DNA, the CDR3 is TGCGCCAGCAGCTTGATCACAGGGGATAGTGAGCAGTTCTTC.

The sample holds many counts of this clonotype. The chain couples TRBV6-5 to TRBJ1-4; D ambiguous. The germline V gene encodes CDR1 MNHEY and CDR2 SVGAGI. V gave up 11 bases and J gave up 0 bases, with 10 bases separating them. The CDR3 has 13 residues. The CDR3 loop is CACGRSTNEKLFF. CDR3 coding DNA: TGTGCCTGCGGACGCTCAACTAATGAAAAACTGTTTTTT.

This clonotype appeared many times. The rearrangement links TRBV3-1 to TRBJ1-2; no firm D call. Trimming removed 2 bases at V and 8 bases at J, with 18 bases between. This CDR3 contains 15 residues. CDR1 and CDR2 from the germline V gene are LGHDT and YNNKEL (reference sequence). The CDR3 DNA reads as TGTGCCAGCAGCCAAATTGCCCGGGGTTGGTTGGGCTACACCTTC. It is translated as CASSQIARGWLGYTF.

The chain combines TRBV5-4 with TRBJ1-1; 8 bases map to TRBD1. The germline V gene encodes CDR1 SGHNT and CDR2 YYREEE (reference sequence). The V segment lost 4 bases and the J segment 1 base; nucleotides outside the gene matches: 6. The CDR3 extends over 15 amino acids. The CDR3 region is CASSLWTGKNTEAFF. The DNA of the CDR3 is TGTGCCAGCAGCCTCTGGACAGGGAAGAACACTGAAGCTTTCTTT.

This clonotype was picked up many times. The rearrangement joins TRBV5-1 to TRBJ2-7; maybe TRBD1 (5 bases). V lost 3 bases, J lost 3 bases, and 10 bases lay in between. Per the germline V gene, CDR1 is SGHRS and CDR2 is YFSETQ. The CDR3 is made up of 13 amino acids. CDR3 sequence reads: CASSWGAGYEQYF. The CDR3 coding sequence is TGCGCCAGCAGCTGGGGCGCCGGCTACGAGCAGTACTTC.

This clonotype was observed many times. This chain links TRBV5-1 with TRBJ2-1; tentatively, D is TRBD1 (5 bases). This CDR3 region has 14 residues. CDR1 is SGHRS and CDR2 is YFSETQ in the germline V gene. V gave up 1 base and J gave up 5 bases, with 10 bases separating them. CDR3 nucleotides: TGCGCCAGCAGCTTGATGGACACAAACAATGAGCAGTTCTTC. Protein sequence: CASSLMDTNNEQFF. The complete variable domain, with remaining parts taken from reference TRBV5-1 and TRBJ2-1, reads KAGVTQTPRYLIKTRGQQVTLSCSPISGHRSVSWYQQTPGQGLQFLFEYFSETQRNKGNFPGRFSGRQFSNSRSEMNVSTLELGDSALYLCASSLMDTNNEQFFGPGTRLTVL.

The chain employs TRBV2 and TRBJ2-3; 8 positions agree with TRBD1. The V and J ends lost 9 bases and 2 bases, in that order; junction bases with no gene match: 10. The germline gives CDR1 SNHLY, CDR2 FYNNEI. This CDR3 contains 15 residues. CDR3: CARTVQGDLTDTQYF. Written as DNA, the CDR3 is TGTGCCAGAACCGTACAGGGGGATCTCACAGATACGCAGTATTTT.

V usage is TRBV9 and J usage is TRBJ1-5; weak D call: TRBD1 (5 bases). Trimming left V 0 bases short and J 7 bases short, with 8 bases between. The CDR3 is 13 amino acids. Germline V gene lookup returns CDR1 SGDLS and CDR2 YYNGEE. The CDR3 bases are TGTGCCAGCAGCGTAGGGGGGTACCAGCCCCAGCATTTT. The encoded protein is CASSVGGYQPQHF.

In this sample, this clonotype turned up many times. The rearrangement uses TRBV6-1 and TRBJ1-1; weak D call: TRBD1 (6 bases). The CDR3 runs to 14 residues. Germline V gene data show CDR1 as MNHNS and CDR2 as SASEGT. V was cut by 5 bases and J by 5 bases, with 15 bases left in between. The CDR3 sequence: CASSRSTGWTEAFF. CDR3 nucleotide sequence: TGTGCCAGCAGTAGAAGCACAGGGTGGACTGAAGCTTTCTTT.

This clonotype showed up many times. The chain links TRBV2 to TRBJ2-5; unclear D gene. Germline lookup yields CDR1 SNHLY and CDR2 FYNNEI. Trimming took off 7 bases at V and 4 bases at J, with 13 bases between the two ends. The CDR3 length is 13 residues. In nucleotides, the CDR3 is TGTGCCAGCAACCCCTCGCCCCGAGAGACCCAGTACTTC. This gives the protein CASNPSPRETQYF.

The chain joins TRBV7-3 to TRBJ2-7; the D is unclear. CDR1 and CDR2 from the germline V gene are SGHTA and FQGTGA. The V gene lost 0 bases and the J gene lost 2 bases, with 8 bases spanning the gap. The CDR3 sequence is 14 residues long. The CDR3 DNA is TGTGCCAGCAGCTTAACCCCCAAAGCCTACGAGCAGTACTTC. This translates into CASSLTPKAYEQYF.

This clonotype was observed a handful of times. The chain carries TRBV11-2 and TRBJ2-2; D tentatively reads TRBD1 or TRBD2 (7 bases each). The CDR3 totals 16 residues. The V end lost 4 bases, the J end lost 3 bases, and 15 bases lay between the germline ends. Per germline, CDR1 SGHAT and CDR2 FQNNGV. In DNA, the CDR3 is TGTGCCAGCAGCTCCAGCGGGACAGCTTACACCGGGGAGCTGTTTTTT. Residues: CASSSSGTAYTGELFF.